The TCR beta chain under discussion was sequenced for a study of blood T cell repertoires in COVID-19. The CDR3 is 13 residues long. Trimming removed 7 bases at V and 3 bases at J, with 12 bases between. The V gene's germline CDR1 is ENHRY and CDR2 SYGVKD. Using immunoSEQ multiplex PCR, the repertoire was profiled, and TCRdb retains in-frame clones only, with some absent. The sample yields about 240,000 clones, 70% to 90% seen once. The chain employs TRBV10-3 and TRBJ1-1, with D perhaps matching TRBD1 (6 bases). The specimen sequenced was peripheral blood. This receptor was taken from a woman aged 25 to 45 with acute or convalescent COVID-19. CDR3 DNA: TGTGCCATCACAAGGGACACGGACACTGAAGCTTTCTTT. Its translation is CAITRDTDTEAFF.